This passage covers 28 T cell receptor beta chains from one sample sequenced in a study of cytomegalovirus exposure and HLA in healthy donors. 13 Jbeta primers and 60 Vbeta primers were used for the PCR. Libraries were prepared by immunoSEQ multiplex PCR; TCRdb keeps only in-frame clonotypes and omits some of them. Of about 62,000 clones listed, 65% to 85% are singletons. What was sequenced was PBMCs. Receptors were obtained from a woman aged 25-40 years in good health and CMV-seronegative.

This CDR3 is CASSQDAGSGTGKRDTGELFF. CDR3 DNA sequence: TGCGCCAGCAGCCAAGACGCGGGGTCCGGGACAGGGAAACGTGACACCGGGGAGCTGTTTTTT. The rearrangement joins TRBV4-1 to TRBJ2-2; 9 bases agree with TRBD1. The trim removed 0 bases at V and 3 bases at J, leaving 17 bases unmatched. The CDR3 covers 21 residues. CDR1 is MGHRA and CDR2 is YSYEKL in the germline V gene.

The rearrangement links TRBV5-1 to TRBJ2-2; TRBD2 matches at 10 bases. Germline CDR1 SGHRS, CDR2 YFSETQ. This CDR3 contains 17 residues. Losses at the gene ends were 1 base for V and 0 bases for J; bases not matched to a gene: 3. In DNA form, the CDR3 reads TGCGCCAGCAGCTTGTATAGCGGGGGGACGAACACCGGGGAGCTGTTTTTT. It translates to CASSLYSGGTNTGELFF.

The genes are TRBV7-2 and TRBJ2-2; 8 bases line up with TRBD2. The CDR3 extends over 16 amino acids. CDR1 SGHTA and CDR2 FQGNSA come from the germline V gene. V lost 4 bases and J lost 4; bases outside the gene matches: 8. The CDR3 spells CASSYRGGSITGELFF. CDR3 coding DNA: TGTGCCAGCAGCTACCGCGGGGGGAGTATCACCGGGGAGCTGTTTTTT.

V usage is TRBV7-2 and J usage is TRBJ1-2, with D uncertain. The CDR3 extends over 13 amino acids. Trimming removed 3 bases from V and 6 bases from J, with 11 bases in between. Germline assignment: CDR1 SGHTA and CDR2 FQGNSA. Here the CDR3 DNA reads TGTGCCAGCAGCTTGGTTACCTATGATGGCTACACCTTC. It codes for CASSLVTYDGYTF.

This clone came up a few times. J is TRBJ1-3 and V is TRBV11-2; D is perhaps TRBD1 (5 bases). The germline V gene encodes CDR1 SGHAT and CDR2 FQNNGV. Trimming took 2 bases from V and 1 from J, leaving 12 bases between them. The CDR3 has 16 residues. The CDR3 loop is CASSLSPGTSGNTIYF. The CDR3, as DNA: TGTGCCAGCAGCTTAAGCCCCGGGACTTCTGGAAACACCATATATTTT.

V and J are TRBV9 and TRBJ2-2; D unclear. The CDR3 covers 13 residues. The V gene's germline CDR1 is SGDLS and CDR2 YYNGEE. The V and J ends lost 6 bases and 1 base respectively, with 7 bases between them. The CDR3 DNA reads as TGTGCCAGCACGCGAGAGAACACCGGGGAGCTGTTTTTT. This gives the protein CASTRENTGELFF.

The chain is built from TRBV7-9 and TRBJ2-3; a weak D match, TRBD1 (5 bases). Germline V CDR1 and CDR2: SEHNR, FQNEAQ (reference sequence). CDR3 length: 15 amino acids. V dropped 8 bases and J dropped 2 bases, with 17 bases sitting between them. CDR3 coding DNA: TGTGCCAGCCACCCTTACGCAGGGTCCACAGATACGCAGTATTTT. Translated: CASHPYAGSTDTQYF.

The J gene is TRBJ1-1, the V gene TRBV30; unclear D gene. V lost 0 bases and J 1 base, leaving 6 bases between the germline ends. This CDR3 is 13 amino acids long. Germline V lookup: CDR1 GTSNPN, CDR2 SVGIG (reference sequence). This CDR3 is CAWSVGGNTEAFF. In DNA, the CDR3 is TGTGCCTGGAGTGTCGGTGGGAACACTGAAGCTTTCTTT.

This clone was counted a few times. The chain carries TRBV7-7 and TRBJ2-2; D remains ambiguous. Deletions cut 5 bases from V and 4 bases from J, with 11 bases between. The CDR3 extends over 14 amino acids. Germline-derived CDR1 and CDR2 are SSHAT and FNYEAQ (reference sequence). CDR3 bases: TGTGCCAGCAGCCCGTCCCTGTCCACCGGGGAGCTGTTTTTT. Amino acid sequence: CASSPSLSTGELFF.

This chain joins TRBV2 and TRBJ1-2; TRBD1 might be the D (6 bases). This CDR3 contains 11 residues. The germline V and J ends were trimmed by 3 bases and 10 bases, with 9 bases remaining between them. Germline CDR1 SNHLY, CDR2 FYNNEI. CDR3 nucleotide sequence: TGTGCCAGCAGTGAGACAGGACTCTACACCTTC. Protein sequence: CASSETGLYTF.

Here the CDR3 reads CASSLPGTVNTEAFF. The CDR3 DNA follows: TGTGCCAGCAGTTTACCCGGGACAGTGAACACTGAAGCTTTCTTT. This sequence joins TRBV2 and TRBJ1-1, with TRBD1 matching 7 bases. V trimming: 5 bases; J trimming: 0 bases; junction bases outside the gene matches: 6. Looked up from germline, CDR1 is SNHLY and CDR2 is FYNNEI. The CDR3 spans 15 residues. The full variable domain, its missing parts supplied by reference TRBV2 and TRBJ1-1, is EPEVTQTPSHQVTQMGQEVILRCVPISNHLYFYWYRQILGQKVEFLVSFYNNEISEKSEIFDDQFSVERPDGSNFTLKIRSTKLEDSAMYFCASSLPGTVNTEAFFGQGTRLTVV.

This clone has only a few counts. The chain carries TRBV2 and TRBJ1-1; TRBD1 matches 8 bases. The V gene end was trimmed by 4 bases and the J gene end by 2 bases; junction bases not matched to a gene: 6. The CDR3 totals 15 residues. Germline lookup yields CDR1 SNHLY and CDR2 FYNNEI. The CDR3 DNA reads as TGTGCCAGCAGTGCGTTGGACAGGGTTAACACTGAAGCTTTCTTT. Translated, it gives CASSALDRVNTEAFF.

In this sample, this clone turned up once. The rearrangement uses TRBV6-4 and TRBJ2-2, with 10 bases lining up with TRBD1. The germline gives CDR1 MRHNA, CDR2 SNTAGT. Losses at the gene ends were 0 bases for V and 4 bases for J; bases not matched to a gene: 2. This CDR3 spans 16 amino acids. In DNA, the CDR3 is TGTGCCAGCAGTGACTCGGGACAGGGGATCACCGGGGAGCTGTTTTTT. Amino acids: CASSDSGQGITGELFF.

CDR3 loop: CASSFKSYRGLGGTQYF. For the CDR3, the DNA is TGTGCCAGCAGTTTTAAGAGTTACCGCGGACTTGGTGGGACCCAGTACTTC. This sequence joins TRBV27 and TRBJ2-5; D perhaps matches TRBD2 (5 bases). This CDR3 contains 17 residues. In germline, CDR1 is MNHEY, CDR2 SMNVEV (reference sequence). The ends were cut back, 3 bases at V and 7 bases at J, with 24 bases in the middle.

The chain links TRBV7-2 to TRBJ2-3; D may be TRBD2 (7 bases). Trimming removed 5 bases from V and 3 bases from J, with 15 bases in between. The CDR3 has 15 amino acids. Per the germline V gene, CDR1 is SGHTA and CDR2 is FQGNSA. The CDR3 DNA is TGTGCCAGCAGCGTTCGGGGGGCTGGGACAGATACGCAGTATTTT. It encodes CASSVRGAGTDTQYF.

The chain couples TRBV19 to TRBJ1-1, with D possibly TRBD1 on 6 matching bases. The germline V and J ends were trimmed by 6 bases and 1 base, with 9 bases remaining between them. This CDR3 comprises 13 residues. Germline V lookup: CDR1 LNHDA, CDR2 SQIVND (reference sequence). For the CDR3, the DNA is TGTGCCAGTAGCGACAGGCAGAACACTGAAGCTTTCTTT. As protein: CASSDRQNTEAFF.

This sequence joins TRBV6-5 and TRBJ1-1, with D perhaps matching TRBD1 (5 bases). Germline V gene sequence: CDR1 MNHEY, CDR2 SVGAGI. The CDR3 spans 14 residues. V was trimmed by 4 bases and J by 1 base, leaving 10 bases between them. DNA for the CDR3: TGTGCCAGCAGTTCCCCTCAGGGGAACACTGAAGCTTTCTTT. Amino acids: CASSSPQGNTEAFF.

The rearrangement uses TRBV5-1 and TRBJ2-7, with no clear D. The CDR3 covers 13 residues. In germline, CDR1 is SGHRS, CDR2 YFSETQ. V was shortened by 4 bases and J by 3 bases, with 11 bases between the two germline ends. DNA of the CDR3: TGCGCCAGCAGCCTCGGCGGCGGCTACGAGCAGTACTTC. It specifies CASSLGGGYEQYF. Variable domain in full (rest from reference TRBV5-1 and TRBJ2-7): KAGVTQTPRYLIKTRGQQVTLSCSPISGHRSVSWYQQTPGQGLQFLFEYFSETQRNKGNFPGRFSGRQFSNSRSEMNVSTLELGDSALYLCASSLGGGYEQYFGPGTRLTVT.

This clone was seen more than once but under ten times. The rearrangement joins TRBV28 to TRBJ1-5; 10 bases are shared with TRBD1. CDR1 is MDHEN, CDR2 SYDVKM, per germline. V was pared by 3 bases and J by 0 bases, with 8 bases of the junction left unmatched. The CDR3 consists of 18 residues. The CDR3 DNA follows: TGTGCCAGCAGTTTCTCGGGACAGGGGATGTATAGCAATCAGCCCCAGCATTTT. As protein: CASSFSGQGMYSNQPQHF.

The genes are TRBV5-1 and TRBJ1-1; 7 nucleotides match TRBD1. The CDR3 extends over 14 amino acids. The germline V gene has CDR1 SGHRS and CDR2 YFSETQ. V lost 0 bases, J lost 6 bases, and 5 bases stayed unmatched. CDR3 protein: CASSLERGPAEAFF. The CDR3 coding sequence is TGCGCCAGCAGCTTGGAGAGGGGGCCGGCTGAAGCTTTCTTT.

CDR3 sequence (DNA): TGTGCCAGCAGCTTATTTTCCGGCGGGGAGCTGTTTTTT. As protein: CASSLFSGGELFF. This sequence joins TRBV11-3 and TRBJ2-2; D gene ambiguous. This CDR3 has 13 residues. Germline CDR1 is SGHNT and CDR2 is YENEEA. Deletions cut 2 bases from V and 7 bases from J, with 8 bases between.

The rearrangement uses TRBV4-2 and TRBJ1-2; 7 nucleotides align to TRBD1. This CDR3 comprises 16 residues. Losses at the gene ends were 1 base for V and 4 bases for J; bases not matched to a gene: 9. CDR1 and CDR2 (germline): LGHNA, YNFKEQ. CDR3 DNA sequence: TGTGCCAGCAGCCAAGGGTCCGGGGACAGCGGCTATGGCTACACCTTC. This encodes CASSQGSGDSGYGYTF.

The chain's CDR3 is CASSGSGGNTDTQYF. CDR3 in DNA: TGTGCCAGCAGCGGTAGCGGGGGCAACACAGATACGCAGTATTTT. V usage is TRBV9 and J usage is TRBJ2-3; 9 positions match TRBD2. CDR3 length: 15 residues. Germline CDR1 SGDLS, CDR2 YYNGEE. V was clipped by 3 bases and J by 2 bases; unmatched bases: 4.

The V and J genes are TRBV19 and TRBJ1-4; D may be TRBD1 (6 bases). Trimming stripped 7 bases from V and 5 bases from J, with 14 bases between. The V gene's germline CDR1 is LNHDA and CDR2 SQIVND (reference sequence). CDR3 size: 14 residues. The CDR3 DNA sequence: TGTGCCAGTACCCCGGGACACACGAATGAAAAACTGTTTTTT. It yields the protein CASTPGHTNEKLFF.

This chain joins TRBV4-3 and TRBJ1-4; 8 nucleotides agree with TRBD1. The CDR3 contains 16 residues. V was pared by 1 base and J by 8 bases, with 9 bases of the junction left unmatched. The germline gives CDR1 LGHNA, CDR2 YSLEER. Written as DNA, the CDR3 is TGCGCCAGCAGCCAAGGACTGGACAGGGTGGCCGAAAAACTGTTTTTT. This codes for CASSQGLDRVAEKLFF.

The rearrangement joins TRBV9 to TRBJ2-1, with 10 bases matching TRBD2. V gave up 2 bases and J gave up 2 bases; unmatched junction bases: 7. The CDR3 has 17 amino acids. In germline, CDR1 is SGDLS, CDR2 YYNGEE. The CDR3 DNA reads TGTGCCAGCAGCGTTATCGAGCGGGGGGGTGCCTACAATGAGCAGTTCTTC. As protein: CASSVIERGGAYNEQFF.

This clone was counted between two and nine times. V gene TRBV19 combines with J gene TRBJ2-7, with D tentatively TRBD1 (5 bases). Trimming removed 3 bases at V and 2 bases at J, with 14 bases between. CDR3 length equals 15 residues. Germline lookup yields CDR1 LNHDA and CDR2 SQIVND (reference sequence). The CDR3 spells CASSMAAGQTYEQYF. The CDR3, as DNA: TGTGCCAGTAGTATGGCGGCAGGGCAAACCTACGAGCAGTACTTC.

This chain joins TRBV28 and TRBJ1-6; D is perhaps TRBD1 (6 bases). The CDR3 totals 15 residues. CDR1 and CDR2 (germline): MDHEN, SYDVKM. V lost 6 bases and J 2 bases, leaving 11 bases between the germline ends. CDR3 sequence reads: CASSFGTPYNSPLHF. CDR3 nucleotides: TGTGCCAGCAGCTTCGGGACACCCTATAATTCACCCCTCCACTTT.